The 13 T cell receptor beta chains listed next were all sequenced from one sample in a study of T-cell reconstitution after alpha-beta-depleted transplantation in children (dated by TCRdb to the mid-2010s). The treatment or condition label, read with the paper, signifies: allogeneic hematopoietic cell transplantation with graft depleted of TCRalphabeta T cells and CD19 B cells. The protocol used for the library was PCR. The reads were generated on an Illumina HiSeq 2500. Molecular barcoding was employed in the preparation of TCR libraries, with unique molecular identifiers being used to normalize TCRbeta repertoire quantification. TCRdb took the public reads, trimmed them with fastp at Q25, ran MiXCR for clone calling and kept in-frame beta chains. Here each entry gathers all rows of one CDR3 protein and keeps the most common genes and DNA. Counted in this sample were roughly 400,000 distinct CDR3 sequences; around two fifths of them appeared once. The top ten constitute around a quarter of the sample.

Sequencing used PBMCs, obtained before TCRalphabeta/CD19-depleted stem cell transplant. Receptors originate from a girl aged 2 to 9 with aplastic anemia, due to receive a stem cell transplant.

Only a few counts were recorded for this clonotype. The chain joins TRBV6-1 to TRBJ2-7; D is unclear. The CDR3 has 14 amino acids. V shed 8 bases and J shed 5 bases, with 19 bases lying between them. Germline V gives CDR1 MNHNS, CDR2 SASEGT. The CDR3 DNA reads TGTGCCAGCGTAGAGACGTCAGGAAGGGACGAGCAGTACTTC. Amino acid sequence: CASVETSGRDEQYF.

This clonotype was counted ten times or more. V usage is TRBV5-1 and J usage is TRBJ1-1; perhaps TRBD1 as D (5 bases). Germline V gene sequence: CDR1 SGHRS, CDR2 YFSETQ. V was shortened by 4 bases and J by 1 base, with 14 bases between the two germline ends. There are 15 residues in the CDR3. DNA of the CDR3: TGCGCCAGCAGCCGGACCCTTACAGGGAACACTGAAGCTTTCTTT. It translates to CASSRTLTGNTEAFF.

The sample holds one count of this clonotype. The V and J genes are TRBV11-1 and TRBJ2-5; D is undetermined. The CDR3 length is 14 residues. The V gene's germline CDR1 is SGHAT and CDR2 FQDESV (reference sequence). V lost 4 bases and J lost 5, with 14 bases in between. The CDR3 protein is CASSWTAQAETQYF. The CDR3 DNA reads as TGTGCCAGCAGCTGGACCGCCCAGGCGGAGACCCAGTACTTC.

The chain carries TRBV20-1 and TRBJ1-2; D gene unclear. The CDR3 extends over 14 amino acids. The germline V gene has CDR1 DFQATT and CDR2 SNEGSKA (reference sequence). V was trimmed by 5 bases and J by 3 bases, leaving 16 bases between them. The CDR3 bases are TGCAGTGCTTGGAGACAAGGTTATGACTATGGCTACACCTTC. Its translation: CSAWRQGYDYGYTF.

The chain carries TRBV6-5 and TRBJ2-7; perhaps TRBD1 as D (5 bases). CDR3 length equals 15 residues. Trimming cost V 2 bases and J 2 bases, with 13 bases left between them. Germline CDR1 is MNHEY and CDR2 is SVGAGI. The CDR3 reads CASSYLQVGPYEQYF. In DNA form, the CDR3 reads TGTGCCAGCAGTTACCTTCAGGTGGGGCCCTACGAGCAGTACTTC.

The CDR3 DNA reads TGTGCCAGCAGCTTTCGACTAGCGGGGGACAATGAGCAGTTCTTC. Its protein product is CASSFRLAGDNEQFF. This sequence joins TRBV7-9 and TRBJ2-1, with 12 bases fitting TRBD2. The CDR3 has 15 amino acids. Germline V gene lookup returns CDR1 SEHNR and CDR2 FQNEAQ (reference sequence). V lost 3 bases to trimming and J lost 5 bases; unmatched junction nucleotides: 2.

This clonotype was seen at least ten times. The chain has TRBV7-2 and TRBJ2-7; D gene unclear. The CDR3 runs 15 residues. Germline V gene sequence: CDR1 SGHTA, CDR2 FQGNSA. Trimming left V 1 base short and J 1 base short, with 11 bases between. The CDR3 nucleotides read TGTGCCAGCAGCTTAGATTACGGCACGTCCTACGAGCAGTACTTC. Translation: CASSLDYGTSYEQYF.

The chain recombines TRBV5-6 with TRBJ2-5; the D gene is possibly TRBD2 (5 bases). Germline assignment: CDR1 SGHDT and CDR2 YYEEEE. The CDR3 has 14 residues. Trimming stripped 1 base from V and 3 bases from J, with 10 bases between. The CDR3 region has the DNA TGTGCCAGCAGCTTGTTACAGCGGAAAGAGACCCAGTACTTC. Translating it yields CASSLLQRKETQYF.

This chain connects TRBV2 to TRBJ1-1; D remains unclear. The ends were cut back, 4 bases at V and 8 bases at J, with 20 bases in the middle. Germline-derived CDR1 and CDR2 are SNHLY and FYNNEI. The CDR3 sequence is 15 residues long. CDR3 protein: CASSAADTPSTEAFF. The CDR3 bases are TGTGCCAGCAGTGCCGCCGACACCCCGAGCACCGAAGCTTTCTTT.

This chain uses TRBV28 with TRBJ2-1, with TRBD2 matching over 16 bases. The J segment lost 2 bases and the V segment lost 5 bases, leaving 6 bases of the junction unmatched. Germline loops: CDR1 MDHEN, CDR2 SYDVKM. The CDR3 extends over 18 amino acids. The CDR3 region has the DNA TGTGCCAGCAGTACGGGACTAGCGGGAGGGAGGGCCTACAATGAGCAGTTCTTC. This codes for CASSTGLAGGRAYNEQFF. Supplemented by reference TRBV28 and TRBJ2-1, the full variable domain reads DVKVTQSSRYLVKRTGEKVFLECVQDMDHENMFWYRQDPGLGLRLIYFSYDVKMKEKGDIPEGYSVSREKKERFSLILESASTNQTSMYLCASSTGLAGGRAYNEQFFGPGTRLTVL.

This clonotype occurred a few times. The V call is TRBV4-1, the J call TRBJ2-1; TRBD2 matches at 7 bases. Germline CDR1 MGHRA, CDR2 YSYEKL. The CDR3 consists of 14 residues. V shed 0 bases and J 8 bases; nucleotides not matched to a gene: 4. CDR3 residues: CASSQEGGWDEQFF. The CDR3 DNA follows: TGCGCCAGCAGCCAAGAGGGGGGGTGGGATGAGCAGTTCTTC.

The chain carries TRBV18 and TRBJ1-6, with D unresolved. V dropped 1 base and J dropped 1 base, with 14 bases sitting between them. Germline V gene data show CDR1 as KGHSH and CDR2 as LQKENI. CDR3 length: 18 residues. CDR3 coding DNA: TGTGCCAGCTCACCACGAGCGAACTCGTGGTCCTATAATTCACCCCTCCACTTT. It specifies CASSPRANSWSYNSPLHF.

This clonotype was seen more than once but under ten times. This chain uses TRBV12-3 or TRBV12-4 with TRBJ2-1; 12 bases agree with TRBD2. After removal of 3 bases from V and 5 bases from J, the junction contained 2 bases not matched to a gene. The CDR3 sequence is 15 residues long. CDR3 coding DNA: TGTGCCAGCAGTTTGGGACTAGCGGGTCACAATGAGCAGTTCTTC. It yields the protein CASSLGLAGHNEQFF.